This T cell receptor beta chain was identified in a study of blood T cell repertoires in COVID-19. The V gene lost 2 bases and the J gene lost 0 bases, with 15 bases spanning the gap. The CDR3 extends over 17 amino acids. The germline gives CDR1 SGHRS, CDR2 YFSETQ. Per the authors' pipeline: Researchers report that nucleated cell counts were estimated from reference gene primer amplification. This table comes from immunoSEQ multiplex PCR, and its TCRdb copy is limited to in-frame clones, with some not included. That table is the source of V, J and clone size, and D and trimming were worked out from the DNA. The table includes 120,000 or so clones, 85% detected once.

This clonotype originated in a woman aged 80 or older with acute or convalescent COVID-19. The sample consisted of peripheral blood. This chain joins TRBV5-1 and TRBJ1-3, with D unclear. The CDR3 spells CASSFGASTISGNTIYF. The CDR3 coding sequence is TGCGCCAGCAGCTTCGGAGCCAGCACAATCTCTGGAAACACCATATATTTT. Full variable domain (outside the CDR3, taken from reference TRBV5-1 and TRBJ1-3): KAGVTQTPRYLIKTRGQQVTLSCSPISGHRSVSWYQQTPGQGLQFLFEYFSETQRNKGNFPGRFSGRQFSNSRSEMNVSTLELGDSALYLCASSFGASTISGNTIYFGEGSWLTVV.